The source of this T cell receptor beta chain is a study of T-cell memory formation after mild COVID-19. As concerns this clonotype: Its antigen is still unknown.

The study's findings and limits: From day 15 to 85, contracting clones were balanced between CD4 and CD8, whereas later expanders leaned toward CD4+. CD8+ contracting clones occupied EMRA, while CD4+ ones occupied mainly CM and EM.

5'RACE with constant-segment primers yielded barcoded, UMI-tagged TCR alpha and TCR beta cDNA libraries. TCRdb independently ran MiXCR on the 5' RACE reads; one entry per CDR3 protein. The top ten hold about an eighth of the sample, which has 350,000 to 500,000 distinct CDR3 sequences, more than 20% seen once. This receptor was identified in an adult woman who had mild COVID-19 (a few samples of this study predate the infection). Cell type and time point are not known. The sequenced material came from PBMCs or a T cell subset sorted from them (not recorded which).

The CDR3 coding sequence is TGCAGTGCTAGAGGGGAAAAGGGACAGGGCATGTACACTGAAGCTTTCTTT. Its translation: CSARGEKGQGMYTEAFF. The chain carries TRBV20-1 and TRBJ1-1; 9 bases map to TRBD1. The CDR3 consists of 17 residues. The germline V gene has CDR1 DFQATT and CDR2 SNEGSKA (reference sequence). Trimming removed 1 base from V and 3 bases from J; junction bases left unmatched: 12.